This T cell receptor beta chain emerged from a study of blood T cell repertoires in COVID-19. This study enrolled people aged 18 to 89 from approximately 24 US geographic areas. Trimming stripped 1 base from V and 4 bases from J, with 10 bases between. CDR1 is LNHNV and CDR2 is YYDKDF in the germline V gene (reference sequence). This CDR3 region has 15 residues. This clone was detected only a few times. Only in-frame clones appear in the TCRdb table, and some are missing; sequencing was by immunoSEQ multiplex PCR. The sample contains about 160,000 clones, around 87% of which appear only once. The chain is built from TRBV15 and TRBJ1-4; D perhaps matches TRBD1 (6 bases). The sequence came from a woman in her forties or fifties who had recovered from COVID-19. Sequencing was carried out using PBMCs or T cells enriched from blood (not recorded which). CDR3 DNA sequence: TGTGCCACCAGCAGAGGGGGGCTCGTTAATGAAAAACTGTTTTTT. Protein: CATSRGGLVNEKLFF.